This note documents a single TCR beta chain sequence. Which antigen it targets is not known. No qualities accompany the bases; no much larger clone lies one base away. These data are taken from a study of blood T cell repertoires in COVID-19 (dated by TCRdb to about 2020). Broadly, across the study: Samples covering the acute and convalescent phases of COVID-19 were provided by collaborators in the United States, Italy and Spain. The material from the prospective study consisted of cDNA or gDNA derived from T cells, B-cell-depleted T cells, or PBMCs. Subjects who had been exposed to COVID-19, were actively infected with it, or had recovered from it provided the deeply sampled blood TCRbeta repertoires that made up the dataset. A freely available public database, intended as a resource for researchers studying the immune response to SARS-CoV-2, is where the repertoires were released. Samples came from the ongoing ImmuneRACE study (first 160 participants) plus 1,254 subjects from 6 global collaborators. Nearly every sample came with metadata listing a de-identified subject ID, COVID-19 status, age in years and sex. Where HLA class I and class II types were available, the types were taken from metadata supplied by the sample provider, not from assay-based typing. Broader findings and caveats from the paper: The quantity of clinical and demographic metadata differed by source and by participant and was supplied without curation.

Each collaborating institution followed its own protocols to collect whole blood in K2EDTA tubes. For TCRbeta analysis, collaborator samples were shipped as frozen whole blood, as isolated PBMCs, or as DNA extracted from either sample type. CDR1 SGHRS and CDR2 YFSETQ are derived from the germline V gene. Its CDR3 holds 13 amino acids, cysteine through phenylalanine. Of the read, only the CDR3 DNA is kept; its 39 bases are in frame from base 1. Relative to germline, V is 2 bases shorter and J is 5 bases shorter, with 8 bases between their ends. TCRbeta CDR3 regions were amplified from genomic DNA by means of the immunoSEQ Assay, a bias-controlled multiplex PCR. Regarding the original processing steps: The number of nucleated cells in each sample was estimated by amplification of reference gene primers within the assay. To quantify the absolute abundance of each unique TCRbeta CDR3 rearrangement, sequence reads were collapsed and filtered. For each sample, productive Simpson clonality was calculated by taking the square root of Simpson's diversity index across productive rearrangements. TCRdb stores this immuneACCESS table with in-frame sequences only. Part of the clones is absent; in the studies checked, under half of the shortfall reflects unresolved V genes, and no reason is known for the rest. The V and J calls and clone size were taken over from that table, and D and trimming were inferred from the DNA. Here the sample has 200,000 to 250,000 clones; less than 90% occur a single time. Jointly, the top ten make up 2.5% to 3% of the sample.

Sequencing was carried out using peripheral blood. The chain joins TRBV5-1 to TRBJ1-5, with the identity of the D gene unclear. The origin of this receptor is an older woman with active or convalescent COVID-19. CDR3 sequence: CASSFYGDQPQHF. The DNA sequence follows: TGCGCCAGCAGCTTCTACGGTGATCAGCCCCAGCATTTT.